A single sample gave rise to the 10 T cell receptor beta chains below, sequenced in a study of T cell changes during pregnancy in multiple sclerosis. Clones were sequenced by immunoSEQ multiplex PCR, and TCRdb holds only the in-frame ones, with some missing. This table holds fewer than 70,000 clones, roughly 90% found once. This material consisted of peripheral blood, taken in the second trimester of pregnancy. Source of these receptors: a female donor in good health, enrolled as a control in a pregnancy study.

The chain uses TRBV15 and TRBJ2-7; maybe TRBD1 (5 bases). CDR1 and CDR2 from the germline V gene are LNHNV and YYDKDF (reference sequence). Trimming took off 5 bases at V and 5 bases at J, with 19 bases between the two ends. The CDR3 extends over 15 amino acids. The CDR3 sequence: CATSPLLDSHHEQYF. CDR3 nucleotides: TGTGCCACCAGCCCCCTTCTCGACAGTCACCACGAGCAGTACTTC.

This chain connects TRBV7-3 to TRBJ2-1, with 7 bases lining up with TRBD2. V was clipped by 2 bases and J by 9 bases; unmatched bases: 4. This CDR3 spans 13 amino acids. Germline CDR1 reads SGHTA; CDR2 reads FQGTGA. Here the CDR3 DNA reads TGTGCCAGCAGCTTAGCGGGAGCCGGTGAGCAGTTCTTC. Protein product: CASSLAGAGEQFF.

This sequence joins TRBV10-3 and TRBJ2-1; D may be TRBD2 (6 bases). Between the trimmed V and J ends, which lost 3 bases and 9 bases, there was a span of 15 bases. This CDR3 has 14 amino acids. Germline values: CDR1 ENHRY, CDR2 SYGVKD. The CDR3 here is CAISEPKTRGEQFF. DNA for the CDR3: TGTGCCATCAGTGAACCTAAGACTAGAGGTGAGCAGTTCTTC.

This rearrangement joins TRBV18 to TRBJ1-4, with TRBD1 as a possible D gene (5 bases). V lost 3 bases to trimming and J lost 4 bases, with 15 bases between them. This CDR3 has 16 amino acids. Germline CDR1 reads KGHSH; CDR2 reads LQKENI. As DNA, the CDR3 is TGTGCCAGCTCACCTTCGAAAGTAGGGGTTAATGAAAAACTGTTTTTT. Protein product: CASSPSKVGVNEKLFF.

The count of this clone is one. J is TRBJ2-3 and V is TRBV7-6; 9 bases map to TRBD2. The V gene end was trimmed by 0 bases and the J gene end by 2 bases; junction bases not matched to a gene: 3. Per germline, CDR1 SGHVS and CDR2 FNYEAQ. The CDR3 runs to 16 residues. The DNA of the CDR3 is TGTGCCAGCAGCTTAGCAACTAGCGGGCCCACAGATACGCAGTATTTT. The encoded protein is CASSLATSGPTDTQYF.

This clone was seen a single time. The rearrangement links TRBV7-8 to TRBJ1-5; TRBD1 matches 9 bases. CDR3 length: 15 amino acids. Germline V gene sequence: CDR1 SGHVS, CDR2 FQNEAQ. The V gene end was trimmed by 2 bases and the J gene end by 7 bases; junction bases not matched to a gene: 6. CDR3 region: CASSLTGTGIQPQHF. Here the CDR3 DNA reads TGTGCCAGCAGCTTAACCGGGACAGGGATCCAGCCCCAGCATTTT.

This clone was recorded once. This chain connects TRBV7-3 to TRBJ2-3; perhaps TRBD2 as D (5 bases). CDR3 length equals 14 residues. Trimming pared 4 bases from V and 6 bases from J, leaving 14 bases between. The germline V gene has CDR1 SGHTA and CDR2 FQGTGA. The CDR3 nucleotides are TGTGCCAGCAGCTCCGGTGGTAGCGTCGATACGCAGTATTTT. It is translated as CASSSGGSVDTQYF.

The chain uses TRBV10-2 and TRBJ1-1; D possibly corresponds to TRBD1 (5 bases). The CDR3 loop spans 11 amino acids. The ends were cut back, 6 bases at V and 5 bases at J, with 7 bases in the middle. The germline V gene has CDR1 WSHSY and CDR2 SAAADI. The CDR3 region is CASRGTTEAFF. CDR3 in DNA: TGCGCCAGCAGGGGGACTACTGAAGCTTTCTTT.

V usage is TRBV7-9 and J usage is TRBJ1-5; D ambiguous. Trimming took off 3 bases at V and 0 bases at J, with 6 bases between the two ends. Germline V gene sequence: CDR1 SEHNR, CDR2 FQNEAQ (reference sequence). This CDR3 has 14 amino acids. The DNA for the CDR3 is TGTGCCAGCAGCTTTAGCGGTAGCAATCAGCCCCAGCATTTT. Its translation is CASSFSGSNQPQHF.

CDR3: CASRVQGTGVAFF. CDR3 in DNA: TGTGCCAGCAGGGTGCAAGGGACAGGGGTCGCTTTCTTT. This chain joins TRBV28 and TRBJ1-1; TRBD1 agrees at 10 bases. The length of the CDR3 is 13 residues. The ends lost 6 bases at V and 11 bases at J; junction bases unmatched: 9. Germline CDR1 reads MDHEN; CDR2 reads SYDVKM.